This note documents a single TCR beta chain sequence. The sample comes from a study of blood T cell repertoires in COVID-19. This table comes from immunoSEQ multiplex PCR, and its TCRdb copy is limited to in-frame clones, with some not included. This table holds around 100,000 clones, over 75% found once. Per the germline V gene, CDR1 is SGHTA and CDR2 is FQGNSA. Trimming took off 5 bases at V and 0 bases at J, with 13 bases between the two ends. The CDR3 contains 15 residues. Sequencing input: peripheral blood. This clonotype was sampled from a woman older than 75 with acute or convalescent COVID-19. This chain connects TRBV7-2 to TRBJ1-2, with D uncertain. CDR3 amino acids: CASSLRQNPNYGYTF. The CDR3, as DNA: TGTGCCAGCAGCCTGCGGCAGAACCCTAACTATGGCTACACCTTC.